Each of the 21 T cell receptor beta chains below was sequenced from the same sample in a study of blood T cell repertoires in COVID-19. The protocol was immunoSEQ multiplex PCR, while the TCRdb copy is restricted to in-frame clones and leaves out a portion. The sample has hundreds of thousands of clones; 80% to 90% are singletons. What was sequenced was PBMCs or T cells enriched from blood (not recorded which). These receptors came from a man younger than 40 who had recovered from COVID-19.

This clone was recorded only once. CDR3 in amino acids: CASSTGAGVEQFF. DNA of the CDR3: TGTGCCAGTAGTACAGGGGCGGGAGTGGAGCAGTTCTTC. This chain links TRBV19 with TRBJ2-1; a possible D gene is TRBD2 (7 bases). Germline CDR1 LNHDA, CDR2 SQIVND (reference sequence). The V end was cut by 4 bases, the J end by 10 bases, with 14 bases between. The CDR3 consists of 13 residues.

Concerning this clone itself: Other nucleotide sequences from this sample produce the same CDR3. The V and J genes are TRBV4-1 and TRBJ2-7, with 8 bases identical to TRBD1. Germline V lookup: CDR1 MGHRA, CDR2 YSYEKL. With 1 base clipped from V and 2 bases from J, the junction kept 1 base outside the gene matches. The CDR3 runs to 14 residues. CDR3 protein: CASSQGTGTYEQYF. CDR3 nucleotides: TGCGCCAGCAGCCAAGGGACAGGGACCTACGAGCAGTACTTC.

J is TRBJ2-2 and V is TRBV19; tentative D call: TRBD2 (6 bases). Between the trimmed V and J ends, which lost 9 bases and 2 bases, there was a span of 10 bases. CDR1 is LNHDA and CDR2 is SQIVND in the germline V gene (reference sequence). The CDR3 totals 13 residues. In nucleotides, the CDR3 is TGTGCCAGCGGCGGGGCCAACACCGGGGAGCTGTTTTTT. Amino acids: CASGGANTGELFF.

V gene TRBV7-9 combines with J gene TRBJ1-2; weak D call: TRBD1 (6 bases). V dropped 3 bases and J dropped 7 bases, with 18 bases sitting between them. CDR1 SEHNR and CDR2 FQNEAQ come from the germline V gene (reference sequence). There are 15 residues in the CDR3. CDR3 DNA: TGTGCCAGCAGCTTTTCTCAGCGCGGGGGCGTTGGCTACACCTTC. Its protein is CASSFSQRGGVGYTF.

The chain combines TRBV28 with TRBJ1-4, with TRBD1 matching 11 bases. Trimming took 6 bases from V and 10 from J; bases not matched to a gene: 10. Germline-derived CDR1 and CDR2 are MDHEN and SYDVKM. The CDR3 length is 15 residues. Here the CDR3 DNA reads TGTGCCAGCAGCCGAGGACAGGGGGCCGGGGGAAAACTGTTTTTT. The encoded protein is CASSRGQGAGGKLFF.

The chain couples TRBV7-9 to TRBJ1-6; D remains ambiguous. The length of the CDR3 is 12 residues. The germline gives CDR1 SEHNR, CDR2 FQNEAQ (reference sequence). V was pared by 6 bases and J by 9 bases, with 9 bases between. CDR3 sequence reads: CASRTGVSPLHF. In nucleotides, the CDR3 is TGTGCCAGCAGAACTGGAGTTTCACCCCTCCACTTT.

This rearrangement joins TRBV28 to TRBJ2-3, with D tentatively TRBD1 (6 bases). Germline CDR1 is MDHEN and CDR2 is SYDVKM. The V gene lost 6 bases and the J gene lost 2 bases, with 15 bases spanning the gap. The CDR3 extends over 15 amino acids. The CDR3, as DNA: TGTGCCAGCAGCACCTCACAGGGCTACACAGATACGCAGTATTTT. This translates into CASSTSQGYTDTQYF.

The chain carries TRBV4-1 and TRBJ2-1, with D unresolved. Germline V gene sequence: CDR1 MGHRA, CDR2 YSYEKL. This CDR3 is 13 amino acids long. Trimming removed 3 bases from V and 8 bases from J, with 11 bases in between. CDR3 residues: CASSQWASYEQFF. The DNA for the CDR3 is TGCGCCAGCAGCCAGTGGGCGTCGTATGAGCAGTTCTTC.

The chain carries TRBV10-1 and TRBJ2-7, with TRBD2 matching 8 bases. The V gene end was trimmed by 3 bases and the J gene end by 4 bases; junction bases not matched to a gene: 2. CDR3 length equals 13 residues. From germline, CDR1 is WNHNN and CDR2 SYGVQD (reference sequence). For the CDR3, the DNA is TGCGCCAGCAGTGAAGGACTAGCTTACGAGCAGTACTTC. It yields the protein CASSEGLAYEQYF.

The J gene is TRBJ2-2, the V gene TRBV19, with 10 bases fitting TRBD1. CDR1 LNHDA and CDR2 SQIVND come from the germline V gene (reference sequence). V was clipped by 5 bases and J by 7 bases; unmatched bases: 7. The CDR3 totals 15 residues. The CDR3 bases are TGTGCCAGTAGTGTACTGACAGGGGGCGGCGGGGAGCTGTTTTTT. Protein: CASSVLTGGGGELFF.

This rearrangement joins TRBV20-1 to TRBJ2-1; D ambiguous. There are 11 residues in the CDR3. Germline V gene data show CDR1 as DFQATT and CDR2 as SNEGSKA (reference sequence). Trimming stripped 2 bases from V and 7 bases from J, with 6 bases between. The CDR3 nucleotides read TGCAGTGCTAGATACGGGAATGAGCAGTTCTTC. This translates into CSARYGNEQFF.

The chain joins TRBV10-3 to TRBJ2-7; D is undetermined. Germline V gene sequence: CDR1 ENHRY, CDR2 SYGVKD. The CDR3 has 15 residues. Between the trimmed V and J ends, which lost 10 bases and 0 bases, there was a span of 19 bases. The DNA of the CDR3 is TGTGCCAGAGTGCCCGCGATCAACAGCTCCTACGAGCAGTACTTC. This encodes CARVPAINSSYEQYF.

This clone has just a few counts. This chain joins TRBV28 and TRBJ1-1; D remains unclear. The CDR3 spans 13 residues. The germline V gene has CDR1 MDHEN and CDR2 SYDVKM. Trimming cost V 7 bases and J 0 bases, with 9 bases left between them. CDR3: CASTNTLNTEAFF. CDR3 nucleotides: TGTGCCAGCACGAACACGTTGAACACTGAAGCTTTCTTT.

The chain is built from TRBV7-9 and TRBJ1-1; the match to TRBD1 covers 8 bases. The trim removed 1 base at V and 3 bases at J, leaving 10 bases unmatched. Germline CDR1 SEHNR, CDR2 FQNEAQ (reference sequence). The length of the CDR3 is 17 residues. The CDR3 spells CASSLGVWEDRDTEAFF. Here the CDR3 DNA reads TGTGCCAGCAGCTTAGGGGTGTGGGAGGACAGGGACACTGAAGCTTTCTTT.

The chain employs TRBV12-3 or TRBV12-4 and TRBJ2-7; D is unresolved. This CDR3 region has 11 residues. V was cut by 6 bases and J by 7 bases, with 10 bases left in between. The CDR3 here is CASSQFLEQYF. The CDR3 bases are TGTGCCAGCAGCCAGTTCTTGGAGCAGTACTTC.

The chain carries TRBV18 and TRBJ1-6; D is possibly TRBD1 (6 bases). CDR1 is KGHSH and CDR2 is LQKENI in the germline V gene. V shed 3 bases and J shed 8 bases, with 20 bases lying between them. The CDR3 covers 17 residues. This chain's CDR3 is CASSPRHRDIIDSPLHF. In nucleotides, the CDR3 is TGTGCCAGCTCACCGCGCCACAGGGATATCATTGATTCACCCCTCCACTTT.

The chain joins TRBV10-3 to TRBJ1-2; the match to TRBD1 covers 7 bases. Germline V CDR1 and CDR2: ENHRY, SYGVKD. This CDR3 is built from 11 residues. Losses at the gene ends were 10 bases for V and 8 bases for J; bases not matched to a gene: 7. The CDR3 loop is CASAGGWGYTF. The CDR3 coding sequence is TGTGCCAGCGCAGGGGGTTGGGGCTACACCTTC.

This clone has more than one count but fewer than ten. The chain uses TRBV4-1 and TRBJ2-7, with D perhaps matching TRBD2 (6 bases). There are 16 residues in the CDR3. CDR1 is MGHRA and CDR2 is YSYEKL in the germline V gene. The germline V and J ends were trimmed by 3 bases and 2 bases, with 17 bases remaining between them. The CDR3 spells CASSHPHLAATYEQYF. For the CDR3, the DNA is TGCGCCAGCAGCCACCCCCATTTAGCGGCTACCTACGAGCAGTACTTC.

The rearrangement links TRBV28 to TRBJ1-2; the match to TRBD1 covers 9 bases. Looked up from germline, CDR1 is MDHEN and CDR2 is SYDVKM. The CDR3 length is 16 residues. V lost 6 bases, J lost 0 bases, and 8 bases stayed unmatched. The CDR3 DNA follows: TGTGCCAGCAGGTTGGGGGGACAGGGATCTAACTATGGCTACACCTTC. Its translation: CASRLGGQGSNYGYTF.

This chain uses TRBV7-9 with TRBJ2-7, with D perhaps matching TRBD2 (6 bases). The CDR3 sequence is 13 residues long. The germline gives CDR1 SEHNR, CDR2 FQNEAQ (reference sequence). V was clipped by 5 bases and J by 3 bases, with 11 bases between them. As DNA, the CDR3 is TGTGCCAGCAGCCTGACTAGTGACTACGAGCAGTACTTC. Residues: CASSLTSDYEQYF.

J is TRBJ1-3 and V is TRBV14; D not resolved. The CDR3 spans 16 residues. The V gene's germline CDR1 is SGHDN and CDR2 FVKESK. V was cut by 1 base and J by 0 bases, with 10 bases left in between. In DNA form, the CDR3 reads TGTGCCAGCAGCCAAGTTGGTCTGAGCTCTGGAAACACCATATATTTT. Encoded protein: CASSQVGLSSGNTIYF.